This TCR beta chain was obtained from a study of T cell responses to AZD1222 COVID-19 vaccine. Findings of the study overall: Targets within unmutated variant regions were reportedly found for nearly half of spike-specific TCRs. Donors, mostly white British, included more females; clonal diversity was possibly underestimated. Regions 160-218 and 743-854 dominated among vaccine-associated CD4 TCRs spanning spike.

Profiled with immunoSEQ multiplex PCR; TCRdb holds only in-frame clones, not every one. The profile shows over 110,000 clones, roughly 90% of them singletons. From germline, CDR1 is GTSNPN and CDR2 SVGIG (reference sequence). There are 15 residues in the CDR3. V shed 6 bases and J 10 bases; nucleotides not matched to a gene: 15. Concerning this clone itself: The antigen is not known.

J is TRBJ2-1 and V is TRBV30; 10 bases align to TRBD2. Sequenced material: peripheral blood, taken 28 days after the second AZD1222 dose. The sequence was collected from an adult who received the AZD1222 COVID-19 vaccine. The CDR3 here is CACPDPQRGGREQFF. Written as DNA, the CDR3 is TGTGCCTGCCCCGACCCCCAGCGGGGGGGCCGCGAGCAGTTCTTC.